A single sample gave rise to the 28 T cell receptor beta chains below, sequenced in a study of low-dose radiotherapy and immunotherapy resistance in tumors. TRAV and TRBV primers primed cDNA for both TCRalpha and TCRbeta. The TCRs were subjected to amplification over roughly 18 PCR cycles employing a constant-region primer in conjunction with a V-primer adapter. TCRdb reprocessed the reads via MiXCR and lists one record per CDR3 protein. Here the sample spans about 39,000 distinct CDR3 sequences, around 21% being singletons. Time point of the sample: after trial treatment. Noted treatment: LDRT plus nivolumab, ipilimumab, low-dose cyclophosphamide and aspirin (RACIN trial). The sample in question was PBMCs, obtained after low-dose radiotherapy plus immunotherapy. The receptors originated from a female donor with ovarian cancer.

The rearrangement joins TRBV5-6 to TRBJ2-2; D gene ambiguous. V lost 5 bases, J lost 1 base, and 12 bases lay in between. Germline loops: CDR1 SGHDT, CDR2 YYEEEE. This CDR3 region has 15 residues. For the CDR3, the DNA is TGTGCCAGCAGTAAAGGGATGTTGAACACCGGGGAGCTGTTTTTT. Protein: CASSKGMLNTGELFF.

Many counts were recorded for this clonotype. The chain carries TRBV10-3 and TRBJ2-1, with 14 bases aligning to TRBD2. The CDR3 is 16 amino acids. CDR1 and CDR2 from the germline V gene are ENHRY and SYGVKD. The V gene end was trimmed by 10 bases and the J gene end by 7 bases; junction bases not matched to a gene: 12. The CDR3 DNA is TGTGCCACCCGACCGACTAGCGGGAGGGCTCGGAATGAGCAGTTCTTC. It translates to CATRPTSGRARNEQFF.

This clonotype was counted ten times or more. The V call is TRBV3-1, the J call TRBJ2-7; perhaps TRBD1 as D (6 bases). This CDR3 has 12 amino acids. Trimming removed 4 bases at V and 5 bases at J, with 9 bases between. The germline gives CDR1 LGHDT, CDR2 YNNKEL (reference sequence). As DNA, the CDR3 is TGTGCCAGCAGCCTACAGGGCCACGAGCAGTACTTC. Encoded protein: CASSLQGHEQYF.

This clonotype was seen at least ten times. The chain recombines TRBV5-1 with TRBJ2-7; weak D call: TRBD2 (6 bases). Looked up from germline, CDR1 is SGHRS and CDR2 is YFSETQ. V gave up 1 base and J gave up 1 base, with 15 bases separating them. CDR3 length: 16 amino acids. The CDR3 loop reads CASSLMSSAGSYEQYF. The CDR3 bases are TGCGCCAGCAGCTTGATGTCTAGCGCTGGTTCCTACGAGCAGTACTTC.

This clonotype was seen ten or more times. The rearrangement joins TRBV20-1 to TRBJ2-3; D ambiguous. This CDR3 has 11 residues. CDR1 and CDR2 from the germline V gene are DFQATT and SNEGSKA (reference sequence). V lost 5 bases, J lost 9 bases, and 12 bases lay in between. This chain's CDR3 is CSAPRGLTQYF. The CDR3 bases are TGCAGTGCTCCCCGAGGCCTGACGCAGTATTTT.

This clonotype was seen repeatedly, ten times or more. The V and J genes are TRBV5-1 and TRBJ2-1; D gene uncertain. The V end lost 0 bases, the J end lost 5 bases, and 9 bases lay between the germline ends. CDR1 and CDR2 from the germline V gene are SGHRS and YFSETQ. This CDR3 comprises 14 residues. The CDR3 loop is CASSLAGSHNEQFF. Here the CDR3 DNA reads TGCGCCAGCAGCTTGGCCGGCAGTCACAATGAGCAGTTCTTC.

There are many counts of this clonotype. The genes are TRBV20-1 and TRBJ2-7; D may be TRBD2 (5 bases). V was shortened by 3 bases and J by 0 bases, with 12 bases between the two germline ends. The germline V gene has CDR1 DFQATT and CDR2 SNEGSKA (reference sequence). The length of the CDR3 is 14 residues. CDR3 protein: CSARGAESSYEQYF. The CDR3 region has the DNA TGCAGTGCTAGGGGAGCGGAAAGCTCCTACGAGCAGTACTTC.

This clonotype was detected ten times or more. The rearrangement uses TRBV20-1 and TRBJ2-3, with TRBD2 matching 16 bases. Germline assignment: CDR1 DFQATT and CDR2 SNEGSKA (reference sequence). The CDR3 spans 17 residues. The V and J ends lost 6 bases and 2 bases, in that order; junction bases with no gene match: 8. DNA of the CDR3: TGCAGTGCGCCGGGACTAGCGGGGGGGCCCCCCACAGATACGCAGTATTTT. Its protein product is CSAPGLAGGPPTDTQYF.

The chain couples TRBV20-1 to TRBJ2-2; 9 nucleotides align to TRBD1. Germline lookup yields CDR1 DFQATT and CDR2 SNEGSKA (reference sequence). J gave up 7 bases and V 0 bases, and 9 bases lay outside the gene matches. This CDR3 region has 16 residues. The DNA for the CDR3 is TGCAGTGCTAGAGATAAGGGACAGGGTCCAATCGGGGAGCTGTTTTTT. Amino acids: CSARDKGQGPIGELFF.

At least ten counts were recorded for this clonotype. CDR3 DNA sequence: TGTGCCACTACGGGACGGTCCGTGGCCCAGTACTTC. It yields the protein CATTGRSVAQYF. The chain employs TRBV28 and TRBJ2-5, with D possibly being TRBD1 or TRBD2 (5 bases each). Trimming shortened V by 10 bases and J by 9 bases, and 18 bases separated the two germline ends. The length of the CDR3 is 12 residues. Per the germline V gene, CDR1 is MDHEN and CDR2 is SYDVKM.

This clonotype was recorded at least ten times. This rearrangement joins TRBV7-2 to TRBJ2-1; D uncertain. This CDR3 spans 11 amino acids. V shed 5 bases and J shed 7 bases, with 6 bases lying between them. Germline V gene lookup returns CDR1 SGHTA and CDR2 FQGNSA. In DNA, the CDR3 is TGTGCCAGCAGCCAACGGAATGAGCAGTTCTTC. It encodes CASSQRNEQFF.

This clonotype was found once. The rearrangement links TRBV9 to TRBJ2-1; 7 bases map to TRBD2. The CDR3 has 17 amino acids. V was clipped by 0 bases and J by 4 bases; unmatched bases: 10. Germline V gene data show CDR1 as SGDLS and CDR2 as YYNGEE. CDR3 sequence reads: CASSVAAGLLFYNEQFF. DNA of the CDR3: TGTGCCAGCAGCGTAGCAGCGGGACTACTCTTTTACAATGAGCAGTTCTTC.

The V and J genes are TRBV29-1 and TRBJ2-5; no reliable D call. V was trimmed by 4 bases and J by 5 bases, leaving 5 bases between them. Germline CDR1 and CDR2: SQVTM and ANQGSEA. The CDR3 consists of 10 residues. CDR3 bases: TGCAGCGTTGGTTTTGAGACCCAGTACTTC. Translation: CSVGFETQYF.

This clonotype was detected many times. The CDR3 DNA follows: TGTGCCAGCAGCTCCCTACCGGGACAGGCCTCCTACGAGCAGTACTTC. Translated: CASSSLPGQASYEQYF. The chain couples TRBV11-2 to TRBJ2-7, with 8 nucleotides matching TRBD1. This CDR3 comprises 16 residues. V dropped 4 bases and J dropped 0; count of bases not matched to a gene: 8. Germline lookup yields CDR1 SGHAT and CDR2 FQNNGV.

This clonotype was observed many times. The CDR3 protein is CASSAQAGKGYTF. The DNA for the CDR3 is TGTGCCAGCAGCGCTCAGGCAGGGAAGGGCTACACCTTC. V usage is TRBV7-9 and J usage is TRBJ1-2; the D gene is possibly TRBD1 (5 bases). The CDR3 contains 13 residues. V was cut by 5 bases and J by 8 bases, with 15 bases left in between. Germline CDR1 and CDR2: SEHNR and FQNEAQ (reference sequence).

This clonotype appeared many times. The chain couples TRBV2 to TRBJ1-2, with a tentative D call TRBD1 (6 bases). V was pared by 7 bases and J by 2 bases, with 17 bases between. Germline V CDR1 and CDR2: SNHLY, FYNNEI. This CDR3 has 15 residues. The CDR3 loop reads CASTSRVTGNYGYTF. The CDR3 DNA sequence: TGTGCCAGCACCAGTCGAGTAACAGGGAACTATGGCTACACCTTC.

This clonotype appeared many times. The V gene is TRBV7-8, the J gene TRBJ2-1, with D possibly TRBD2 on 6 matching bases. Trimming took off 7 bases at V and 6 bases at J, with 22 bases between the two ends. The CDR3 is 16 amino acids. The V gene's germline CDR1 is SGHVS and CDR2 FQNEAQ. The CDR3: CASTRTGGYLFNEQFF. CDR3 in DNA: TGTGCCAGCACCCGAACCGGGGGTTACCTATTCAATGAGCAGTTCTTC.

Many counts were recorded for this clonotype. The chain recombines TRBV6-5 with TRBJ1-5; a weak D match, TRBD1 (5 bases). The germline CDR1 and CDR2 sequences are MNHEY and SVGAGI. Deletions cut 5 bases from V and 4 bases from J, with 12 bases between. The CDR3 extends over 14 amino acids. CDR3 protein: CASSRDSKNQPQHF. The CDR3, as DNA: TGTGCCAGCAGTCGTGACAGCAAAAATCAGCCCCAGCATTTT.

In this sample, this clonotype turned up many times. The V and J genes are TRBV5-5 and TRBJ2-1; D is possibly TRBD2 (6 bases). The germline V and J ends were trimmed by 0 bases and 3 bases, with 13 bases remaining between them. Germline V gene lookup returns CDR1 SGHKS and CDR2 YYEKEE (reference sequence). This CDR3 comprises 16 residues. In DNA form, the CDR3 reads TGTGCCAGCAGCTTGGTTGTCGCGGGGAACTACAATGAGCAGTTCTTC. Protein sequence: CASSLVVAGNYNEQFF.

This clonotype was seen ten or more times. V is TRBV12-3 or TRBV12-4 and J is TRBJ2-3; 7 bases match TRBD1. V was pared by 6 bases and J by 3 bases, with 15 bases of the junction left unmatched. The CDR3 runs 17 residues. CDR3 in amino acids: CASSSPPGSRGTDTQYF. CDR3 nucleotides: TGTGCCAGCAGCTCACCTCCTGGCTCCAGGGGGACAGATACGCAGTATTTT.

This clonotype has ten or more counts. The chain carries TRBV7-9 and TRBJ1-5, with unresolved D. The ends were cut back, 1 base at V and 9 bases at J, with 13 bases in the middle. The CDR3 is made up of 14 amino acids. Per germline, CDR1 SEHNR and CDR2 FQNEAQ (reference sequence). CDR3 nucleotides: TGTGCCAGCAGCTTAGTCGGCGGAGGAGGGCCCCAGCATTTT. Residues: CASSLVGGGGPQHF.

This clonotype was seen repeatedly, ten times or more. The chain employs TRBV12-3 or TRBV12-4 and TRBJ2-3; D gene unclear. V lost 6 bases and J lost 0, with 13 bases in between. The length of the CDR3 is 15 residues. The CDR3 here is CASSLKIDSTDTQYF. CDR3 nucleotide sequence: TGTGCCAGCAGCCTAAAGATCGACAGCACAGATACGCAGTATTTT.

This clonotype was picked up a small number of times. The V call is TRBV11-3, the J call TRBJ2-2; D not certain. The ends were cut back, 3 bases at V and 0 bases at J, with 5 bases in the middle. The length of the CDR3 is 14 residues. Germline lookup yields CDR1 SGHNT and CDR2 YENEEA. The CDR3 coding sequence is TGTGCCAGCAGCTTCACAGCGAACACCGGGGAGCTGTTTTTT. Its translation: CASSFTANTGELFF. Full variable domain (missing parts from reference TRBV11-3 and TRBJ2-2): EAGVVQSPRYKIIEKKQPVAFWCNPISGHNTLYWYLQNLGQGPELLIRYENEEAVDDSQLPKDRFSAERLKGVDSTLKIQPAELGDSAVYLCASSFTANTGELFFGEGSRLTVL.

This clonotype occurred once. The CDR3 loop is CASSPTGNGGYTF. CDR3 nucleotide sequence: TGTGCCAGCAGTCCAACAGGGAACGGGGGCTACACCTTC. The chain is built from TRBV6-6 and TRBJ1-2; TRBD1 might be the D (6 bases). The germline V gene has CDR1 MNHNY and CDR2 SVGAGI (reference sequence). V lost 5 bases and J lost 8, with 15 bases in between. The CDR3 has 13 residues.

The V gene is TRBV5-1, the J gene TRBJ2-3; TRBD1 is a possible D gene (6 bases). The CDR3 covers 14 residues. Germline CDR1 is SGHRS and CDR2 is YFSETQ. V dropped 0 bases and J dropped 2 bases, with 7 bases sitting between them. The CDR3 DNA reads TGCGCCAGCAGCTTGGGGACAGCCACAGATACGCAGTATTTT. Translation: CASSLGTATDTQYF.

This clonotype was recorded many times. The V call is TRBV19, the J call TRBJ2-7, with 8 bases aligning to TRBD1. The CDR3 covers 13 residues. The germline V gene has CDR1 LNHDA and CDR2 SQIVND (reference sequence). Losses at the gene ends were 5 bases for V and 5 bases for J; bases not matched to a gene: 5. The CDR3 reads CASSWTGKHEQYF. The CDR3 DNA reads as TGTGCCAGTAGTTGGACAGGGAAGCACGAGCAGTACTTC.

Of note for this clonotype: A far larger clone is off by one base, so a read error is likely. The chain employs TRBV7-9 and TRBJ1-5; D may be TRBD1 (5 bases). The germline CDR1 and CDR2 sequences are SEHNR and FQNEAQ (reference sequence). The CDR3 contains 13 residues. V was clipped by 6 bases and J by 5 bases, with 11 bases between them. CDR3 amino acids: CASSGRQYQPQHF. In nucleotides, the CDR3 is TGTGCCAGCAGTGGCCGACAGTATCAGCCCCAGCATTTT. Full variable domain (remainder filled in from reference TRBV7-9 and TRBJ1-5): DTGVSQNPRHKITKRGQNVTFRCDPISEHNRLYWYRQTLGQGPEFLTYFQNEAQLEKSRLLSDRFSAERPKGSFSTLEIQRTEQGDSAMYLCASSGRQYQPQHFGDGTRLSIL.

This clonotype was picked up many times. The chain employs TRBV7-6 and TRBJ2-7; TRBD1 agrees at 8 bases. Germline assignment: CDR1 SGHVS and CDR2 FNYEAQ. V was pared by 5 bases and J by 2 bases, with 2 bases of the junction left unmatched. The CDR3 runs to 13 residues. CDR3 nucleotides: TGTGCCAGCAGCAAGGGACAGGCCTACGAGCAGTACTTC. Its protein is CASSKGQAYEQYF.